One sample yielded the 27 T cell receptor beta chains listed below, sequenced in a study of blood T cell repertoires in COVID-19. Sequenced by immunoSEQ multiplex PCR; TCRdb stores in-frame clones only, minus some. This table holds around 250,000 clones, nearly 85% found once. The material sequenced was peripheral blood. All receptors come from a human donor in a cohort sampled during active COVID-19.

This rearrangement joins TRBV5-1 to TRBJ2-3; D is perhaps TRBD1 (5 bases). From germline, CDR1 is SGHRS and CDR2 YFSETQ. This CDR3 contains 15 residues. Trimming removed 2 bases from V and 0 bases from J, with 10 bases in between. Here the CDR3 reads CASSLLGPSTDTQYF. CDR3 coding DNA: TGCGCCAGCAGCTTATTGGGGCCCAGCACAGATACGCAGTATTTT.

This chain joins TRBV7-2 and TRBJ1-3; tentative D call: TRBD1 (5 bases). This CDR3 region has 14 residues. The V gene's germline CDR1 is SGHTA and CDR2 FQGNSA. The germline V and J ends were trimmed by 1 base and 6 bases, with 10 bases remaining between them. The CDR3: CASSLVKQENTIYF. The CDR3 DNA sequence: TGTGCCAGCAGCTTAGTTAAACAGGAAAACACCATATATTTT.

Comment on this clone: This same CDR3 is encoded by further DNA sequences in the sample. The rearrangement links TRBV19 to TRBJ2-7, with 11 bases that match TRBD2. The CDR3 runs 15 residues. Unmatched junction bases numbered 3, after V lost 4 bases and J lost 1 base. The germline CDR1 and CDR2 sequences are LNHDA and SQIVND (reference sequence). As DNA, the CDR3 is TGTGCCAGTAGTAAGGGGACTAGCGGTTCCTACGAGCAGTACTTC. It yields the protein CASSKGTSGSYEQYF. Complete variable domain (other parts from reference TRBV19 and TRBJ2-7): DGGITQSPKYLFRKEGQNVTLSCEQNLNHDAMYWYRQDPGQGLRLIYYSQIVNDFQKGDIAEGYSVSREKKESFPLTVTSAQKNPTAFYLCASSKGTSGSYEQYFGPGTRLTVT.

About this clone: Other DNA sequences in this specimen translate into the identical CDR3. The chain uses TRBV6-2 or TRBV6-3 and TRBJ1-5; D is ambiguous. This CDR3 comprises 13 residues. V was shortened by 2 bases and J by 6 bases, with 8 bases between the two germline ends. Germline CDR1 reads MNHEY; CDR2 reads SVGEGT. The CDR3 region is CASSYPGSQPQHF. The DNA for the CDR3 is TGTGCCAGCAGTTACCCGGGGAGTCAGCCCCAGCATTTT.

The chain's CDR3 is CASSARGDFNSPLHF. The DNA of the CDR3 is TGTGCCAGTAGTGCCAGGGGGGACTTTAATTCACCCCTCCACTTT. V and J are TRBV19 and TRBJ1-6, with TRBD1 identical over 7 bases. V was clipped by 5 bases and J by 6 bases; unmatched bases: 7. CDR3 length: 15 amino acids. Germline V gene sequence: CDR1 LNHDA, CDR2 SQIVND (reference sequence).

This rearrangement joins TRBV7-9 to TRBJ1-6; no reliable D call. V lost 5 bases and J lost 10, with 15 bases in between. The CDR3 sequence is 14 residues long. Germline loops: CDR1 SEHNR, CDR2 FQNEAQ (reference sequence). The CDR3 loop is CASSPPAGGSPLHF. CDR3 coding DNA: TGTGCCAGCAGCCCTCCCGCGGGTGGCTCACCCCTCCACTTT.

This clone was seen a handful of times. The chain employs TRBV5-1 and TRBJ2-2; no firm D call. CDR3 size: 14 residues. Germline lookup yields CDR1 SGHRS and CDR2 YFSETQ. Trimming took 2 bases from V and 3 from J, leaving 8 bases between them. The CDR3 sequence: CASSFEAYTGELFF. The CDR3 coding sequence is TGCGCCAGCAGCTTTGAAGCCTACACCGGGGAGCTGTTTTTT.

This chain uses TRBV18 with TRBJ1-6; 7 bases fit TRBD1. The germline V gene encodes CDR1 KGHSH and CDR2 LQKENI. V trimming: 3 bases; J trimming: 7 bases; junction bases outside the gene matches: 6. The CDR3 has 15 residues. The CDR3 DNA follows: TGTGCCAGCTCACCCCCGGGACAGCTAAATTCACCCCTCCACTTT. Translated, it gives CASSPPGQLNSPLHF.

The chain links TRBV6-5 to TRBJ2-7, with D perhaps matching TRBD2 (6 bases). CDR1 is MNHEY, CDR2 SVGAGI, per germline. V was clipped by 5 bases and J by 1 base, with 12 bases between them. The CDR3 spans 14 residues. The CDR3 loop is CASSKRRESYEQYF. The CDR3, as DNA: TGTGCCAGCAGTAAGCGGAGGGAATCCTACGAGCAGTACTTC.

The chain's CDR3 is CASSLVVGASSYNSPLHF. For the CDR3, the DNA is TGTGCCAGCAGCTTAGTTGTGGGAGCGAGCTCCTATAATTCACCCCTCCACTTT. The chain employs TRBV7-6 and TRBJ1-6; no clear D. CDR1 and CDR2 from the germline V gene are SGHVS and FNYEAQ. CDR3 length: 18 residues. Trimming took off 1 base at V and 0 bases at J, with 13 bases between the two ends. Using reference TRBV7-6 and TRBJ1-6 for the parts outside the CDR3, the full variable domain is GAGVSQSPRYKVTKRGQDVALRCDPISGHVSLYWYRQALGQGPEFLTYFNYEAQQDKSGLPNDRFSAERPEGSISTLTIQRTEQRDSAMYRCASSLVVGASSYNSPLHFGNGTRLTVT.

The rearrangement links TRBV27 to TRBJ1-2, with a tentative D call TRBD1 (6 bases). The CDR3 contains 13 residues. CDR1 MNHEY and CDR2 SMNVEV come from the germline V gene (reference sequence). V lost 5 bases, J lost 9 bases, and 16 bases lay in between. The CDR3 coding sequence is TGTGCCAGCAGTCCCTTGGGGGGGGCAAGCTACACCTTC. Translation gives CASSPLGGASYTF.

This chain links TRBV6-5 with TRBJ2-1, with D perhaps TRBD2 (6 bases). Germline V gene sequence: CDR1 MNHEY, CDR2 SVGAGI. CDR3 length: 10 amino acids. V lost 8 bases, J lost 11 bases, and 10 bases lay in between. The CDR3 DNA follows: TGTGCCAGCGGGGGGAGACAGCAGTTCTTC. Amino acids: CASGGRQQFF.

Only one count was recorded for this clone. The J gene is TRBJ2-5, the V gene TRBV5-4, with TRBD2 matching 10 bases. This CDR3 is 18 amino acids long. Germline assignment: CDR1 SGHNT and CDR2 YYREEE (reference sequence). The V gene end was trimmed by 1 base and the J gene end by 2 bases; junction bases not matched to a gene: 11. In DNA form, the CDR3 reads TGTGCCAGCAGCTTGAGAGGTTCTAGCGGGAGTTGGCAAGAGACCCAGTACTTC. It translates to CASSLRGSSGSWQETQYF.

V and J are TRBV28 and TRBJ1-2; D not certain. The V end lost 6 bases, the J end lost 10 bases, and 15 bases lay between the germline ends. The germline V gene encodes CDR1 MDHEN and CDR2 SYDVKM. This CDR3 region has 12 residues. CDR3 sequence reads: CASRELTGLYTF. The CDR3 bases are TGTGCCAGCAGGGAGTTGACTGGCCTCTACACCTTC.

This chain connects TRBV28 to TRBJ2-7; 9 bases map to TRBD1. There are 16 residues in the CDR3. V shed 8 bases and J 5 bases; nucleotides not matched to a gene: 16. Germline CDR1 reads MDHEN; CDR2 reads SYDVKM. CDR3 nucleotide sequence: TGTGCCAGCTACCCCGAACAGGGACAGGGCTTGAACGAGCAGTACTTC. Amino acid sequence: CASYPEQGQGLNEQYF.

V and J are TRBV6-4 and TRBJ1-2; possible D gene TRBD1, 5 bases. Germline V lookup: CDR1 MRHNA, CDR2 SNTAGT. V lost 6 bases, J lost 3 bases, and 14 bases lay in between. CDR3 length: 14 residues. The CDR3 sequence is CASSPGRRDYGYTF. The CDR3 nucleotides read TGTGCCAGCAGCCCAGGGAGGCGCGACTATGGCTACACCTTC.

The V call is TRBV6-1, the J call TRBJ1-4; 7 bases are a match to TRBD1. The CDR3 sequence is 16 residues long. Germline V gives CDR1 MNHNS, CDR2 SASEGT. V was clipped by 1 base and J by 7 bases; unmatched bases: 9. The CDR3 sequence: CASSEERSGGSEKLFF. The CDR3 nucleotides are TGTGCCAGCAGTGAAGAGAGGTCAGGGGGAAGTGAAAAACTGTTTTTT.

The CDR3 DNA reads TGTGCCAGCAGTTTCCGACCCGTCCAGGGGAATGAGCAGTTCTTC. It translates to CASSFRPVQGNEQFF. The V call is TRBV28, the J call TRBJ2-1, with D possibly matching TRBD1 (6 bases). The CDR3 totals 15 residues. V lost 3 bases to trimming and J lost 7 bases, with 16 bases between them. Germline CDR1 MDHEN, CDR2 SYDVKM.

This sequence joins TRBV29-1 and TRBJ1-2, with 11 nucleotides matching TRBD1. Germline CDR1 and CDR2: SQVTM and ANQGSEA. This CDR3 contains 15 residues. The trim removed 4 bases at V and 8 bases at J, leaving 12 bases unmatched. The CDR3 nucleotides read TGCAGCGTTGGTCGGGGGACAGGGGGGGGTGAAGGCTACACCTTC. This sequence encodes CSVGRGTGGGEGYTF.

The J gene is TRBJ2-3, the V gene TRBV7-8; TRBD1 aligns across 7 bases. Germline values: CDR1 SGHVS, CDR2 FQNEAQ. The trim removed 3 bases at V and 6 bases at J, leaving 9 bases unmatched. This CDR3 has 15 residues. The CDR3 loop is CASSFRDSSVDTQYF. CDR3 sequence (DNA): TGTGCCAGCAGCTTCCGGGACAGTAGCGTGGATACGCAGTATTTT.

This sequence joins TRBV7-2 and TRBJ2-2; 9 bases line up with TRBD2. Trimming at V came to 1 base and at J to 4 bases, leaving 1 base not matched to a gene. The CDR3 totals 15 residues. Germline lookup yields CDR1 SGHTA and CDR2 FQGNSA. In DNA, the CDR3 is TGTGCCAGCAGCTTAGGCGGGAGGGCCACCGGGGAGCTGTTTTTT. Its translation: CASSLGGRATGELFF.

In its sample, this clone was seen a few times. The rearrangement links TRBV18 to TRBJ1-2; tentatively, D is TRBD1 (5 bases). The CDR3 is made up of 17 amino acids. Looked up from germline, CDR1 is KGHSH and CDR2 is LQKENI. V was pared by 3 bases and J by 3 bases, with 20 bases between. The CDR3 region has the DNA TGTGCCAGCTCACCCCAACCATCGGGGGTAAAGGACTATGGCTACACCTTC. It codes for CASSPQPSGVKDYGYTF.

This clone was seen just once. CDR3 loop: CASSPRQGFTEAFF. In DNA form, the CDR3 reads TGTGCCAGCAGCCCTAGACAGGGTTTCACTGAAGCTTTCTTT. The chain is built from TRBV14 and TRBJ1-1; 7 bases are a match to TRBD1. The ends lost 4 bases at V and 4 bases at J; junction bases unmatched: 6. Germline V CDR1 and CDR2: SGHDN, FVKESK. This CDR3 is built from 14 residues.

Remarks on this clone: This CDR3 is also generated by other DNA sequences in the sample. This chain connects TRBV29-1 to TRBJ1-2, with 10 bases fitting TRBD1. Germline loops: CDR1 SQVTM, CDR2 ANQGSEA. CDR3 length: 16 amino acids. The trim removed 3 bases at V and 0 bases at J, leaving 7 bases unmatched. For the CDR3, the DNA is TGCAGCGTTGATAAACGGGACAGGGGCGCTAACTATGGCTACACCTTC. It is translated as CSVDKRDRGANYGYTF. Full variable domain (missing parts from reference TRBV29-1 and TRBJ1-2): SAVISQKPSRDICQRGTSLTIQCQVDSQVTMMFWYRQQPGQSLTLIATANQGSEATYESGFVIDKFPISRPNLTFSTLTVSNMSPEDSSIYLCSVDKRDRGANYGYTFGSGTRLTVV.

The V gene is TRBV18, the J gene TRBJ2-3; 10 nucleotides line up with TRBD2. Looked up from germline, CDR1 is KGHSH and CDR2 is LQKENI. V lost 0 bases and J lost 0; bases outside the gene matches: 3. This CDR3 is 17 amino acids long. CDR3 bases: TGTGCCAGCTCACCACCGGGACTAGCGATTAGCACAGATACGCAGTATTTT. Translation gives CASSPPGLAISTDTQYF.

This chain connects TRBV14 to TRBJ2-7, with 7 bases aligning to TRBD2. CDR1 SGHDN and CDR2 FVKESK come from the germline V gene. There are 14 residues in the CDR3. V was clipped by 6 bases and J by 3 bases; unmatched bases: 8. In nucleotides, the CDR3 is TGTGCCAGCAGGGCTAGCGGAAATCGCTACGAGCAGTACTTC. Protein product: CASRASGNRYEQYF.

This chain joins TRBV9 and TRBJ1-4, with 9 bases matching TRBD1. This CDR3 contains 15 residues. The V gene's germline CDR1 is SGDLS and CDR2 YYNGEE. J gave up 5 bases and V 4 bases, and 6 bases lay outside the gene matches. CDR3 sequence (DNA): TGTGCCAGCAGCAAGGGACAGGGCAAAAATGAAAAACTGTTTTTT. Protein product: CASSKGQGKNEKLFF.